The 25 T cell receptor beta chains listed next were all sequenced from one sample in a study of beta chain features in type 1 diabetes. Expressed TCRB transcripts were sequenced, since all the RNA that had been isolated was reverse transcribed. Repertoires were generated with immunoSEQ multiplex PCR, while TCRdb's copy carries only in-frame clones and drops some. The sample lists almost 350,000 clones; approximately 8% were seen once. The sequenced sample was central memory CD4+ T cells from blood. The receptors shown here come from a woman aged 18-30 years in good health.

This sequence joins TRBV28 and TRBJ2-7; possible D gene TRBD1, 5 bases. Germline V gene sequence: CDR1 MDHEN, CDR2 SYDVKM. The CDR3 loop spans 12 amino acids. V was cut by 6 bases and J by 6 bases, with 12 bases left in between. CDR3 protein: CASSEGAAEQYF. The CDR3 region has the DNA TGTGCCAGCAGCGAAGGGGCCGCCGAGCAGTACTTC.

The chain carries TRBV25-1 and TRBJ1-2; TRBD1 might be the D (5 bases). V dropped 4 bases and J dropped 7 bases, with 19 bases sitting between them. This CDR3 has 15 residues. The germline V gene encodes CDR1 MGHDK and CDR2 SYGVNS. As DNA, the CDR3 is TGTGCCAGCAGTGGGGACGGCGTACCTATGCCTGGCTACACCTTC. Amino acid sequence: CASSGDGVPMPGYTF.

The chain carries TRBV7-6 and TRBJ2-2, with D perhaps matching TRBD1 or TRBD2 (5 bases each). The length of the CDR3 is 15 residues. Germline V gene data show CDR1 as SGHVS and CDR2 as FNYEAQ. With 1 base removed from V and 4 bases from J, the gap between germline ends came to 10 bases. The CDR3 reads CASSLEQRGTGELFF. The CDR3 nucleotides read TGTGCCAGCAGCTTAGAACAGAGGGGCACCGGGGAGCTGTTTTTT.

A few counts support this clone. This rearrangement joins TRBV6-1 to TRBJ1-2, with unresolved D. The CDR3 is 11 amino acids. V lost 7 bases and J 4 bases, leaving 7 bases between the germline ends. From germline, CDR1 is MNHNS and CDR2 SASEGT. The CDR3 DNA reads as TGTGCCAGCAATGGCGGCTATGGCTACACCTTC. Translation gives CASNGGYGYTF.

Points on this clone: The junction shows a germline mismatch at one end, possibly a read error. The chain joins TRBV5-6 to TRBJ2-7; the D gene is possibly TRBD1 (5 bases). The length of the CDR3 is 14 residues. CDR1 is SGHDT, CDR2 YYEEEE, per germline. Written as DNA, the CDR3 is TGTGCCAGCAGCTTCGGACACCCTTCTACGAGCAGCAGCTTC. Translating gives CASSFGHPSTSSSF. Complete variable domain (other parts from reference TRBV5-6 and TRBJ2-7): DAGVTQSPTHLIKTRGQQVTLRCSPKSGHDTVSWYQQALGQGPQFIFQYYEEEERQRGNFPDRFSGHQFPNYSSELNVNALLLGDSALYLCASSFGHPSTSSSFGPGTRLTVT.

A few counts support this clone. An end of the junction does not agree with germline; a read error may underlie this. The chain combines TRBV28 with TRBJ2-1; 8 bases align to TRBD2. The germline V gene encodes CDR1 MDHEN and CDR2 SYDVKM. This CDR3 comprises 15 residues. This CDR3 reads CASSTYGRAYNEQFF. Here the CDR3 DNA reads TGTGCCAGCAGTACGTACGGGAGGGCCTATAATGAGCAGTTCTTC.

The chain has TRBV13 and TRBJ1-2, with 7 bases fitting TRBD1. This CDR3 has 17 amino acids. V was clipped by 5 bases and J by 7 bases; unmatched bases: 19. Germline lookup yields CDR1 PRHDT and CDR2 FYEKMQ (reference sequence). The CDR3 DNA reads TGTGCCAGCAGCCCGAGACAGGGTCGGGCCCAGAATATTGGCTACACCTTC. Amino acid sequence: CASSPRQGRAQNIGYTF.

This clone was counted between two and nine times. The genes are TRBV21-1 and TRBJ2-7; the table calls TRBD1, which could not be checked here. TRBV21-1 is a listed pseudogene. The CDR3 runs 15 residues. In DNA, the CDR3 is TGTGCCAGCAGCAAAGAGGCGACCAGGGGCCACGAGCAGTACTTC. Its translation: CASSKEATRGHEQYF.

This clone occurred many times. V gene TRBV2 combines with J gene TRBJ2-1; D possibly matches TRBD1 or TRBD2 (6 bases each). V lost 6 bases and J lost 5, with 20 bases in between. CDR1 and CDR2 (germline): SNHLY, FYNNEI. There are 16 residues in the CDR3. CDR3 DNA: TGTGCCAGCAGGATTCGGTGGGGGGCTGGCCACAATGAGCAGTTCTTC. It codes for CASRIRWGAGHNEQFF.

This clone was found a few times. The chain joins TRBV9 to TRBJ2-6; no clear D gene. This CDR3 has 15 residues. V lost 4 bases and J lost 1, with 9 bases in between. Germline assignment: CDR1 SGDLS and CDR2 YYNGEE. CDR3 amino acids: CASSQIGSGANVLTF. The CDR3 region has the DNA TGTGCCAGCAGCCAGATTGGGTCTGGGGCCAACGTCCTGACTTTC.

The chain links TRBV18 to TRBJ1-2, with D unclear. Germline loops: CDR1 KGHSH, CDR2 LQKENI. This CDR3 is built from 13 residues. Trimming left V 1 base short and J 1 base short, with 4 bases between. The CDR3 DNA reads as TGTGCCAGCTCACCACAGGGTAACTATGGCTACACCTTC. Its protein is CASSPQGNYGYTF. The full variable domain, its missing parts supplied by reference TRBV18 and TRBJ1-2, is NAGVMQNPRHLVRRRGQEARLRCSPMKGHSHVYWYRQLPEEGLKFMVYLQKENIIDESGMPKERFSAEFPKEGPSILRIQQVVRGDSAAYFCASSPQGNYGYTFGSGTRLTVV.

This clone has just a few counts. This chain connects TRBV29-1 to TRBJ2-5; D possibly corresponds to TRBD1 (6 bases). Germline V gene sequence: CDR1 SQVTM, CDR2 ANQGSEA. This CDR3 comprises 12 residues. V was trimmed by 4 bases and J by 9 bases, leaving 15 bases between them. The CDR3 region is CSVGDISSAQYF. The CDR3 bases are TGCAGCGTTGGGGACATCTCATCGGCCCAGTACTTC.

Only a few counts were recorded for this clone. The chain uses TRBV14 and TRBJ1-1; D is unresolved. CDR1 is SGHDN, CDR2 FVKESK, per germline. Trimming stripped 3 bases from V and 5 bases from J, with 16 bases between. CDR3 size: 15 residues. In nucleotides, the CDR3 is TGTGCCAGCAGCCAGCGAAGGGAAGGTAGGACTGAAGCTTTCTTT. Translation gives CASSQRREGRTEAFF.

This chain connects TRBV4-2 to TRBJ2-7, with TRBD2 matching 10 bases. The V gene end was trimmed by 0 bases and the J gene end by 6 bases; junction bases not matched to a gene: 8. The CDR3 extends over 16 amino acids. Germline CDR1 LGHNA, CDR2 YNFKEQ. The CDR3: CASSQDLVAGGIEQYF. The CDR3 coding sequence is TGTGCCAGCAGCCAAGATTTGGTAGCGGGAGGTATCGAGCAGTACTTC.

This clone appeared many times. V is TRBV19 and J is TRBJ1-5, with 8 bases aligning to TRBD1. Looked up from germline, CDR1 is LNHDA and CDR2 is SQIVND (reference sequence). The CDR3 is 14 residues long. Losses at the gene ends were 9 bases for V and 2 bases for J; bases not matched to a gene: 6. CDR3 nucleotide sequence: TGTGCCAGCACGAGGGGACAGGGCAATCAGCCCCAGCATTTT. Translating gives CASTRGQGNQPQHF.

V and J are TRBV7-3 and TRBJ2-3, with 7 bases identical to TRBD2. The CDR3 consists of 16 residues. Germline values: CDR1 SGHTA, CDR2 FQGTGA. V was clipped by 5 bases and J by 0 bases; unmatched bases: 8. In nucleotides, the CDR3 is TGTGCCAGCAGCCCAAAGCGGGATAGTAGCACAGATACGCAGTATTTT. This translates into CASSPKRDSSTDTQYF.

This clone occurred many times. The chain recombines TRBV7-2 with TRBJ2-3; 7 nucleotides match TRBD2. The CDR3 runs to 15 residues. Germline CDR1 SGHTA, CDR2 FQGNSA. J was trimmed by 6 bases and V by 1 base; bases with no gene match: 7. The CDR3 DNA follows: TGTGCCAGCAGCTTAGGATTGCGGGAGCGGGATACGCAGTATTTT. Protein sequence: CASSLGLRERDTQYF.

This clone was found a few times. The rearrangement uses TRBV7-3 and TRBJ2-1; D ambiguous. V shed 1 base and J shed 9 bases, with 10 bases lying between them. There are 13 residues in the CDR3. CDR1 SGHTA and CDR2 FQGTGA come from the germline V gene. CDR3 coding DNA: TGTGCCAGCAGCTTAAATTTAGACACTGAGCAGTTCTTC. Its protein is CASSLNLDTEQFF.

This clone was seen more than once but under ten times. The chain carries TRBV18 and TRBJ2-7, with D perhaps TRBD2 (5 bases). This CDR3 is built from 16 residues. V shed 2 bases and J shed 3 bases, with 17 bases lying between them. CDR1 is KGHSH and CDR2 is LQKENI in the germline V gene. The CDR3 loop is CASSPIPGIKSYEQYF. The CDR3 region has the DNA TGTGCCAGCTCACCAATCCCGGGGATAAAAAGCTACGAGCAGTACTTC.

The rearrangement joins TRBV25-1 to TRBJ1-1; tentative D call: TRBD1 (6 bases). V was shortened by 4 bases and J by 4 bases, with 13 bases between the two germline ends. The germline CDR1 and CDR2 sequences are MGHDK and SYGVNS. The CDR3 length is 14 residues. CDR3 loop: CASSGLGAVTEAFF. In DNA form, the CDR3 reads TGTGCCAGCAGTGGTTTGGGGGCCGTCACTGAAGCTTTCTTT.

Ten or more counts support this clone. The genes are TRBV10-3 and TRBJ2-7; 11 bases map to TRBD2. The CDR3 is 15 residues long. The germline CDR1 and CDR2 sequences are ENHRY and SYGVKD. Losses at the gene ends were 6 bases for V and 4 bases for J; bases not matched to a gene: 8. The CDR3 nucleotides read TGTGCCATCAGCGGCAAACTAGCGGGAGAGTACGAGCAGTACTTC. This gives the protein CAISGKLAGEYEQYF.

The gene calls are TRBV28 and TRBJ2-7; 8 bases line up with TRBD1. This CDR3 is 14 amino acids long. Trimming at V came to 8 bases and at J to 3 bases, leaving 9 bases not matched to a gene. Germline V gene data show CDR1 as MDHEN and CDR2 as SYDVKM. CDR3 sequence: CASRPGQDHYEQYF. The CDR3 DNA is TGTGCCAGCCGGCCGGGACAGGATCACTACGAGCAGTACTTC.

The chain employs TRBV19 and TRBJ2-1; D gene uncertain. CDR3 size: 14 residues. CDR1 is LNHDA and CDR2 is SQIVND in the germline V gene (reference sequence). Between the trimmed V and J ends, which lost 1 base and 11 bases, there was a span of 15 bases. The CDR3 region is CASSIVTVNPKQFF. The CDR3 coding sequence is TGTGCCAGTAGTATAGTTACGGTAAACCCCAAGCAGTTCTTC.

This clone showed up many times. The CDR3 sequence is CSAQTGGSGANVLTF. CDR3 sequence (DNA): TGCAGCGCACAGACGGGAGGCTCTGGGGCCAACGTCCTGACTTTC. J is TRBJ2-6 and V is TRBV29-1; 7 positions agree with TRBD2. V lost 7 bases to trimming and J lost 0 bases; unmatched junction nucleotides: 6. This CDR3 has 15 residues. Germline V gene data show CDR1 as SQVTM and CDR2 as ANQGSEA.

This clone appeared a few times. The genes are TRBV7-9 and TRBJ2-1; D remains ambiguous. This CDR3 is built from 11 residues. V was shortened by 6 bases and J by 9 bases, with 9 bases between the two germline ends. Per germline, CDR1 SEHNR and CDR2 FQNEAQ (reference sequence). Written as DNA, the CDR3 is TGTGCCAGCAGTAGGGTAGGTGAGCAGTTCTTC. It specifies CASSRVGEQFF.